The next 8 T cell receptor beta chains were all read from a single sample in a study of T-cell reconstitution after alpha-beta-depleted transplantation in children. For TCRbeta, the library was prepared with unique molecular identifiers. MiXCR was run by TCRdb on the PCR reads, yielding one entry per CDR3 protein. The table lists 150,000 to 200,000 distinct CDR3 sequences, 13% to 15% of them singletons. Sequencing was performed on PBMCs from the stem cell graft donor, taken from the stem cell graft. These receptors all stem from a human donor who donated a stem cell graft to a child with acute lymphoblastic leukemia.

This clonotype appeared many times. V is TRBV12-3 or TRBV12-4 and J is TRBJ2-3; 11 nucleotides align to TRBD1. The CDR3 runs to 15 residues. V dropped 6 bases and J dropped 6; count of bases not matched to a gene: 8. CDR3 protein: CASRRTGGYGDTQYF. For the CDR3, the DNA is TGTGCCAGCAGGCGGACAGGGGGCTATGGGGATACGCAGTATTTT.

There are many counts of this clonotype. V is TRBV20-1 and J is TRBJ2-1; D not certain. The CDR3 spans 13 residues. V shed 2 bases and J shed 9 bases, with 14 bases lying between them. Germline V gene data show CDR1 as DFQATT and CDR2 as SNEGSKA (reference sequence). This CDR3 is CSARPASTVEQFF. Here the CDR3 DNA reads TGCAGTGCTAGACCGGCCAGCACGGTTGAGCAGTTCTTC.

This clonotype was counted many times. J is TRBJ2-7 and V is TRBV5-1; 7 bases line up with TRBD1. Germline CDR1 is SGHRS and CDR2 is YFSETQ. Losses at the gene ends were 3 bases for V and 5 bases for J; bases not matched to a gene: 2. The CDR3 extends over 12 amino acids. CDR3 in amino acids: CASSSQGNEQYF. The CDR3 DNA follows: TGCGCCAGCAGCTCACAGGGGAACGAGCAGTACTTC.

This clonotype was picked up many times. The chain has TRBV20-1 and TRBJ2-7; D is unresolved. Between the trimmed V and J ends, which lost 3 bases and 0 bases, there was a span of 9 bases. The CDR3 runs to 13 residues. The germline V gene has CDR1 DFQATT and CDR2 SNEGSKA (reference sequence). The CDR3 nucleotides are TGCAGTGCTAGGGGCATCAGCTCCTACGAGCAGTACTTC. As protein: CSARGISSYEQYF.

At least ten counts were recorded for this clonotype. The V call is TRBV28, the J call TRBJ2-1; TRBD2 matches 8 bases. This CDR3 is 18 amino acids long. Germline V gives CDR1 MDHEN, CDR2 SYDVKM. V was clipped by 6 bases and J by 9 bases; unmatched bases: 22. For the CDR3, the DNA is TGTGCCAGCAGCCATCTCGTAGCGGGACGGGGTCAAGCGGGTGAGCAGTTCTTC. Protein: CASSHLVAGRGQAGEQFF.

This clonotype was observed at least ten times. The chain recombines TRBV27 with TRBJ1-1, with TRBD1 matching 7 bases. Per the germline V gene, CDR1 is MNHEY and CDR2 is SMNVEV (reference sequence). After removal of 4 bases from V and 5 bases from J, the junction contained 4 bases not matched to a gene. This CDR3 region has 13 residues. The CDR3 reads CASSWGRGTEAFF. The CDR3, as DNA: TGTGCCAGCAGTTGGGGCAGGGGGACTGAAGCTTTCTTT.

This clonotype was picked up many times. The chain is built from TRBV29-1 and TRBJ2-1, with 10 bases that match TRBD2. This CDR3 has 13 residues. Germline V gene sequence: CDR1 SQVTM, CDR2 ANQGSEA. Unmatched junction bases numbered 4, after V lost 5 bases and J lost 6 bases. CDR3 residues: CSVQQREGNEQFF. The CDR3, as DNA: TGCAGCGTTCAACAGCGGGAGGGCAATGAGCAGTTCTTC.

This clonotype was detected only a few times. The rearrangement uses TRBV10-3 and TRBJ2-1, with 12 bases identical to TRBD2. V was clipped by 10 bases and J by 8 bases; unmatched bases: 15. The CDR3 runs 16 residues. The germline gives CDR1 ENHRY, CDR2 SYGVKD. The CDR3 spells CATARELAGGSDEQFF. The CDR3 DNA reads TGTGCCACCGCCCGGGAGCTAGCGGGAGGGTCCGATGAGCAGTTCTTC.